The 32 T cell receptor beta chains below come from one sample, sequenced in a study of CD8+CD57+ T cells in acquired aplastic anemia. Researchers used genomic DNA as the template to profile TCR beta VDJ and CDR3. TCRdb processed the reads anew with MiXCR; each CDR3 protein has one entry. The table lists 150,000 to 200,000 distinct CDR3 sequences, less than 60% of them singletons. Patients picked for sequencing had shown CD8+CD57+ cell expansion detected by flow cytometry. Input material: sorted CD4+, CD8+, or CD8+CD57+ T cells (not recorded which) from PBMCs. All receptors come from a human donor with aplastic anemia.

The V and J genes are TRBV24-1 and TRBJ1-5; 8 nucleotides align to TRBD1. Trimming removed 4 bases from V and 4 bases from J; junction bases left unmatched: 8. The CDR3 length is 16 residues. The germline V gene has CDR1 KGHDR and CDR2 SFDVKD. The CDR3 here is CATSDAGTGYNQPQHF. As DNA, the CDR3 is TGTGCCACCAGTGACGCCGGGACAGGTTATAATCAGCCCCAGCATTTT.

This clonotype was observed a handful of times. This could be a read error, since a much larger clone is one nucleotide away. The CDR3 bases are TGCGCCAGCAGCCCATTCGCGGGAGTACAAGAGACCCAGTACTTC. The encoded protein is CASSPFAGVQETQYF. V and J are TRBV4-1 and TRBJ2-5, with 7 bases aligning to TRBD2. Germline lookup yields CDR1 MGHRA and CDR2 YSYEKL. V lost 4 bases to trimming and J lost 2 bases; unmatched junction nucleotides: 7. The CDR3 contains 15 residues.

This clonotype was seen many times. The chain employs TRBV5-1 and TRBJ2-7; weak D call: TRBD1 (5 bases). This CDR3 region has 12 residues. Trimming removed 5 bases at V and 3 bases at J, with 9 bases between. Germline V gene lookup returns CDR1 SGHRS and CDR2 YFSETQ. CDR3 DNA sequence: TGCGCCAGCAGACAGGACAACTACGAGCAGTACTTC. Amino acid sequence: CASRQDNYEQYF.

This clonotype has a handful of counts. V is TRBV10-3 and J is TRBJ1-5, with no clear D. The V end was cut by 0 bases, the J end by 1 base, with 7 bases between. This CDR3 contains 15 residues. The germline CDR1 and CDR2 sequences are ENHRY and SYGVKD. The CDR3 protein is CAISESDPSNQPQHF. Written as DNA, the CDR3 is TGTGCCATCAGTGAGTCGGACCCGAGCAATCAGCCCCAGCATTTT.

This clonotype was counted ten times or more. The V and J genes are TRBV7-9 and TRBJ2-7; weak D call: TRBD2 (5 bases). Trimming shortened V by 3 bases and J by 6 bases, and 12 bases separated the two germline ends. This CDR3 spans 13 amino acids. Germline values: CDR1 SEHNR, CDR2 FQNEAQ (reference sequence). The CDR3 reads CASSLDSAFEQYF. CDR3 DNA: TGTGCCAGCAGCTTGGACTCAGCATTCGAGCAGTACTTC.

This clonotype was seen ten or more times. CDR3 sequence reads: CASRGTPGDYGYTF. The CDR3 DNA sequence: TGCGCCAGCAGGGGCACCCCCGGGGACTATGGCTACACCTTC. The chain is built from TRBV5-1 and TRBJ1-2; D unresolved. Trimming took off 5 bases at V and 3 bases at J, with 14 bases between the two ends. The germline CDR1 and CDR2 sequences are SGHRS and YFSETQ. The CDR3 sequence is 14 residues long.

This clonotype has only one observation. CDR3 bases: TGTGCCAGCAGGCCACTAGCGGTCGGGAATGAGCAGTTCTTC. This codes for CASRPLAVGNEQFF. This chain joins TRBV2 and TRBJ2-1; 8 bases match TRBD2. Trimming cost V 6 bases and J 7 bases; bases outside gene matches: 8. The CDR3 is made up of 14 amino acids. Germline CDR1 is SNHLY and CDR2 is FYNNEI.

V is TRBV29-1 and J is TRBJ2-7, with D maybe TRBD2 (5 bases). Germline V gene lookup returns CDR1 SQVTM and CDR2 ANQGSEA. The CDR3 sequence is 12 residues long. V was cut by 8 bases and J by 8 bases, with 19 bases left in between. The CDR3 DNA follows: TGCAGCCAAGATCTGGGGAGAGACAAGCAGTACTTC. Amino acids: CSQDLGRDKQYF.

Turning to this clonotype: A single base separates this from a much larger clone, so it may be a read error. V gene TRBV5-4 combines with J gene TRBJ2-1; a possible D gene is TRBD1 (5 bases). Germline CDR1 reads SGHNT; CDR2 reads YYREEE (reference sequence). This CDR3 has 15 residues. In DNA, the CDR3 is TGTGCCAGCAGCTTGGTGGGCAGGGTCTCCGATGAGCGGTTCTTC. Translated, it gives CASSLVGRVSDERFF.

This clonotype was counted only a few times. This chain joins TRBV7-2 and TRBJ2-7; tentatively, D is TRBD1 (6 bases). V was pared by 5 bases and J by 4 bases, with 9 bases between. Germline lookup yields CDR1 SGHTA and CDR2 FQGNSA. The CDR3 totals 12 residues. In DNA, the CDR3 is TGTGCCAGCAGCAAAACAGGGTACGAGCAGTACTTC. Its translation: CASSKTGYEQYF. The full variable domain, with the rest looked up from reference TRBV7-2 and TRBJ2-7, is GAGVSQSPSNKVTEKGKDVELRCDPISGHTALYWYRQSLGQGLEFLIYFQGNSAPDKSGLPSDRFSAERTGGSVSTLTIQRTQQEDSAVYLCASSKTGYEQYFGPGTRLTVT.

In its sample, this clonotype was seen many times. The V and J genes are TRBV20-1 and TRBJ1-2, with D maybe TRBD1 (6 bases). The CDR3 is 10 residues long. The germline V and J ends were trimmed by 5 bases and 13 bases, with 14 bases remaining between them. The germline gives CDR1 DFQATT, CDR2 SNEGSKA (reference sequence). In DNA, the CDR3 is TGCAGTGCTCTTTTCAGGGGAACCACCTTC. Translating gives CSALFRGTTF.

In its sample, this clonotype was seen many times. J is TRBJ2-6 and V is TRBV7-2; no firm D call. The CDR3 is made up of 15 amino acids. V shed 2 bases and J shed 2 bases, with 7 bases lying between them. CDR1 SGHTA and CDR2 FQGNSA come from the germline V gene. The CDR3, as DNA: TGTGCCAGCAGCTTAACCCCAACTGGGGCCAACGTCCTGACTTTC. Protein: CASSLTPTGANVLTF.

In this sample, this clonotype turned up many times. V usage is TRBV15 and J usage is TRBJ2-3; D unclear. Trimming pared 1 base from V and 9 bases from J, leaving 14 bases between. Per germline, CDR1 LNHNV and CDR2 YYDKDF (reference sequence). CDR3 length equals 14 residues. CDR3: CATSRGPVVMTQYF. The CDR3, as DNA: TGTGCCACCAGCAGAGGGCCGGTCGTGATGACGCAGTATTTT.

This clonotype was observed once. The chain couples TRBV12-3 or TRBV12-4 to TRBJ2-5; 14 nucleotides align to TRBD2. The V gene end was trimmed by 8 bases and the J gene end by 5 bases; junction bases not matched to a gene: 13. CDR3 size: 17 residues. DNA for the CDR3: TGTGCCAGCTCTAGGGGACTAGCGGGAGCACCGGGGGAGACCCAGTACTTC. Amino acid sequence: CASSRGLAGAPGETQYF.

The chain employs TRBV24-1 and TRBJ2-3; D may be TRBD2 (5 bases). CDR3 length: 14 residues. Trimming stripped 7 bases from V and 0 bases from J, with 10 bases between. The germline CDR1 and CDR2 sequences are KGHDR and SFDVKD. For the CDR3, the DNA is TGTGCCACCAGGGGGAGAGGGAGCACAGATACGCAGTATTTT. Its translation is CATRGRGSTDTQYF.

This clonotype was seen only once. This rearrangement joins TRBV29-1 to TRBJ2-3; 8 nucleotides match TRBD1. The CDR3 loop spans 13 amino acids. Germline V gene lookup returns CDR1 SQVTM and CDR2 ANQGSEA. J gave up 6 bases and V 8 bases, and 10 bases lay outside the gene matches. CDR3 sequence: CSLFGQGPDTQYF. The DNA of the CDR3 is TGCAGCTTATTCGGACAGGGACCCGATACGCAGTATTTT.

This clonotype was seen more than once but under ten times. The CDR3 reads CASSIGTARISPLHF. In DNA, the CDR3 is TGTGCCAGTAGTATAGGGACCGCACGGATTTCACCCCTCCACTTT. The chain combines TRBV19 with TRBJ1-6; D ambiguous. This CDR3 comprises 15 residues. Germline lookup yields CDR1 LNHDA and CDR2 SQIVND (reference sequence). V lost 1 base and J lost 9, with 13 bases in between.

CDR3 sequence reads: CASVDDYNEQFF. The CDR3 region has the DNA TGTGCCAGCGTTGACGATTACAATGAGCAGTTCTTC. The chain links TRBV10-3 to TRBJ2-1; D unclear. In germline, CDR1 is ENHRY, CDR2 SYGVKD. There are 12 residues in the CDR3. The ends were cut back, 10 bases at V and 4 bases at J, with 11 bases in the middle.

The chain couples TRBV20-1 to TRBJ2-3; possible D gene TRBD1, 6 bases. The closer fit of TRBJ1-5 to the DNA end suggests the J call may be wrong. The CDR3 loop spans 16 amino acids. Germline assignment: CDR1 DFQATT and CDR2 SNEGSKA (reference sequence). Here the CDR3 reads CSAGGLAGGGTDTQHF. The DNA for the CDR3 is TGCAGTGCTGGGGGGCTAGCGGGAGGAGGCACAGATACGCAGCATTTT.

This clonotype has at least ten counts. The chain combines TRBV12-3 or TRBV12-4 with TRBJ2-2; TRBD1 aligns across 10 bases. Germline trimming cut 4 bases from V and 3 bases from J; bases unmatched to any gene: 5. This CDR3 has 16 residues. CDR3 residues: CASSSPTGGDTGELFF. The CDR3 coding sequence is TGTGCCAGCAGTTCTCCGACAGGGGGCGACACCGGGGAGCTGTTTTTT.

The rearrangement links TRBV19 to TRBJ2-7; possible D gene TRBD1, 7 bases. Trimming cost V 8 bases and J 4 bases, with 12 bases left between them. Germline CDR1 reads LNHDA; CDR2 reads SQIVND (reference sequence). This CDR3 is built from 12 residues. The CDR3 protein is CASAGQPYEQYF. The DNA of the CDR3 is TGTGCCAGTGCGGGACAGCCTTACGAGCAGTACTTC.

This chain joins TRBV5-6 and TRBJ2-2; TRBD2 aligns across 7 bases. This CDR3 region has 18 residues. Germline V gene sequence: CDR1 SGHDT, CDR2 YYEEEE. With 2 bases clipped from V and 1 base from J, the junction kept 11 bases outside the gene matches. The CDR3, as DNA: TGTGCCAGCAGCTTTTTTCTGAGTCTAGCGGAGAACACCGGGGAGCTGTTTTTT. As protein: CASSFFLSLAENTGELFF.

In its sample, this clonotype was seen many times. The chain carries TRBV19 and TRBJ1-5, with D perhaps TRBD1 (5 bases). Germline assignment: CDR1 LNHDA and CDR2 SQIVND (reference sequence). Trimming took off 6 bases at V and 5 bases at J, with 17 bases between the two ends. The CDR3 consists of 15 residues. The CDR3 DNA is TGTGCCAGTAGAAAACTCCGGGACGGTGATCAGCCCCAGCATTTT. Protein: CASRKLRDGDQPQHF.

By share of the sample, this clonotype is medium-sized. The chain combines TRBV19 with TRBJ1-5, with 9 bases that match TRBD1. J gave up 1 base and V 11 bases, and 6 bases lay outside the gene matches. The CDR3 sequence is 14 residues long. Germline loops: CDR1 LNHDA, CDR2 SQIVND (reference sequence). The CDR3 is CAVDRGMSNQPQHF. The DNA of the CDR3 is TGTGCCGTCGACAGGGGGATGAGCAATCAGCCCCAGCATTTT.

There are many counts of this clonotype. The rearrangement links TRBV19 to TRBJ2-3; D may be TRBD1 or TRBD2 (5 bases each). Germline V gene data show CDR1 as LNHDA and CDR2 as SQIVND (reference sequence). Trimming left V 5 bases short and J 8 bases short, with 14 bases between. The CDR3 spans 13 residues. This chain's CDR3 is CASSPAPGTTQYF. The CDR3 DNA is TGTGCCAGTAGTCCCGCACCGGGGACTACGCAGTATTTT.

In its sample, this clonotype was seen once. The J gene is TRBJ1-5, the V gene TRBV12-3 or TRBV12-4; TRBD1 aligns across 12 bases. This CDR3 has 15 residues. V dropped 5 bases and J dropped 4; count of bases not matched to a gene: 3. This CDR3 is CASSGGQGANQPQHF. The CDR3 coding sequence is TGTGCCAGCAGTGGGGGACAGGGGGCGAATCAGCCCCAGCATTTT.

This chain links TRBV7-6 with TRBJ2-1; 10 bases match TRBD2. Germline CDR1 reads SGHVS; CDR2 reads FNYEAQ. The CDR3 is made up of 15 amino acids. Unmatched junction bases numbered 4, after V lost 2 bases and J lost 6 bases. CDR3: CASSLTASGGNEQFF. The CDR3, as DNA: TGTGCCAGCAGCTTAACAGCTAGCGGGGGCAATGAGCAGTTCTTC.

The gene calls are TRBV15 and TRBJ1-2; D unclear. Per the germline V gene, CDR1 is LNHNV and CDR2 is YYDKDF (reference sequence). This CDR3 has 12 amino acids. V was cut by 4 bases and J by 0 bases, with 3 bases left in between. The CDR3 bases are TGTGCCACCAGCACAACTAACTATGGCTACACCTTC. As protein: CATSTTNYGYTF.

This clonotype has a count of ten or more. The chain carries TRBV27 and TRBJ2-7; 7 bases align to TRBD1. This CDR3 is built from 15 residues. J gave up 2 bases and V 4 bases, and 8 bases lay outside the gene matches. Germline V gene sequence: CDR1 MNHEY, CDR2 SMNVEV (reference sequence). The CDR3 loop is CASSSVRTGPYEQYF. DNA for the CDR3: TGTGCCAGCAGTTCCGTCCGGACAGGTCCCTACGAGCAGTACTTC.

This clonotype was seen repeatedly, ten times or more. The genes are TRBV20-1 and TRBJ1-2, with 9 bases that match TRBD1. The germline CDR1 and CDR2 sequences are DFQATT and SNEGSKA (reference sequence). V shed 0 bases, J shed 8 bases, and the junction held 10 bases outside the gene matches. The CDR3 is 15 amino acids. CDR3 DNA sequence: TGCAGTGCTAGAGAGGCACCGGGACAGGGTAGCGGCTACACCTTC. It specifies CSAREAPGQGSGYTF.

CDR3 nucleotides: TGTGCCAGCAAGGACGCGTCTAATTCACCCCTCCACTTT. This sequence encodes CASKDASNSPLHF. The chain recombines TRBV12-3 or TRBV12-4 with TRBJ1-6; D not certain. This CDR3 is 13 amino acids long. V gave up 7 bases and J gave up 6 bases, with 10 bases separating them.

This chain joins TRBV19 and TRBJ2-6; D possibly matches TRBD1 or TRBD2 (5 bases each). The CDR3 contains 16 residues. CDR1 and CDR2 (germline): LNHDA, SQIVND (reference sequence). V lost 4 bases to trimming and J lost 0 bases, with 10 bases between them. CDR3 DNA sequence: TGTGCCAGTAGTAGGGACGGATCCTCTGGGGCCAACGTCCTGACTTTC. It translates to CASSRDGSSGANVLTF.